A selection of T cell receptor beta chains follows, all from one sample in a study of blood T cell repertoires in COVID-19. Libraries were prepared by immunoSEQ multiplex PCR; TCRdb keeps only in-frame clonotypes and omits some of them. The sample records around 140,000 clones, over 60% being singletons. The specimen sequenced was peripheral blood. All receptors derive from an elderly woman with active or convalescent COVID-19. CDR3s include the opening cysteine and the closing phenylalanine or tryptophan. A D gene is named only where the DNA matches it firmly. Size tells how often a clone was seen (once, few, many) or the class of an expanded clone, and some rows leave it out.

TRBD1	TRBV11-2	TRBJ2-7	.	14	TGTGCCAGCAGAATGTCAGGACAGGGCTACGAGCAGTACTTC	CASRMSGQGYEQYF
TRBD2	TRBV20-1	TRBJ2-3	.	9	TGCAGCGGGGGGATAGCGCAGTATTTT	CSGGIAQYF
.	TRBV18	TRBJ1-2	few	13	TGTGCCAGCTCACCGCTCGGGGGGGCTGGCTACACCTTC	CASSPLGGAGYTF
TRBD2	TRBV19	TRBJ2-5	.	14	TGTGCCAGTAGTGTAGCGGGGGGGTTGGAGACCCAGTACTTC	CASSVAGGLETQYF
.	TRBV11-2	TRBJ1-2	.	13	TGTGCCAGCAGCTTATTGGCAGACTATGGCTACACCTTC	CASSLLADYGYTF
TRBD1	TRBV19	TRBJ1-6	.	15	TGTGCCAGTAGTACCGGGACAGGTTTCAGTTCACCCCTCCACTTT	CASSTGTGFSSPLHF
TRBD1	TRBV4-1	TRBJ2-1	few	16	TGCGCCAGCAGCCACATGGACAGGGGGCTTTACAATGAGCAGTTCTTC	CASSHMDRGLYNEQFF
.	TRBV28	TRBJ1-4	.	12	TGTGCCAGCAGTTGGGGGGGGGAAAAACTGTTTTTT	CASSWGGEKLFF
.	TRBV12-3/TRBV12-4	TRBJ2-7	.	13	TGTGCCAGCCAGGCTACAGGAATCTACGAGCAGTACTTC	CASQATGIYEQYF
.	TRBV5-6	TRBJ1-2	.	13	TGTGCCAGCAGCTTGCCGACAGTCTATGGCTACACCTTC	CASSLPTVYGYTF
.	TRBV2	TRBJ1-1	.	14	TGTGCCAGCAGTGTCACCGCCAGAAACACTGAAGCTTTCTTT	CASSVTARNTEAFF
.	TRBV21-1	TRBJ2-7	.	16	TGTGCCAGCAGCAAAGGCGCTAGCGGGGGCCGTGGCGAGCAGTACTTC	CASSKGASGGRGEQYF